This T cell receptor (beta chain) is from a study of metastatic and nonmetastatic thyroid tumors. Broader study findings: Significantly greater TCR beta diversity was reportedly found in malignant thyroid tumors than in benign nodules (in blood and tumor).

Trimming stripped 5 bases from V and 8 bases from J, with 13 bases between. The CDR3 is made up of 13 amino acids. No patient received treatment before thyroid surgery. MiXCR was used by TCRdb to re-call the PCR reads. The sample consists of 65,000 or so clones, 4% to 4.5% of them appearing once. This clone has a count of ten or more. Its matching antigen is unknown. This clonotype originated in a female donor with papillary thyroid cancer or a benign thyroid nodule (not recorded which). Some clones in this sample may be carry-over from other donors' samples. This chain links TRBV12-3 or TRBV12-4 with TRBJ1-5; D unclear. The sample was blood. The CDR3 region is CASSPTLLEPQHF. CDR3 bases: TGTGCCAGCAGTCCAACCCTCTTAGAGCCCCAGCATTTT.